This T cell receptor (beta chain) was sequenced in a study of T cells in tuberculosis. Trimming cost V 6 bases and J 5 bases; bases outside gene matches: 5. CDR1 MNHEY and CDR2 SVGAGI come from the germline V gene. The CDR3 has 13 amino acids. Sorting used thawed, overnight-rested PBMC stained with anti-CD3, a viability dye and GMM-loaded CD1B tetramer. CD1B tetramers were loaded with Rhodococcus equi-derived C32 glucose monomycolate. The protocol was immunoSEQ multiplex PCR, while the TCRdb copy is restricted to in-frame clones and leaves out a portion. This repertoire shows 80,000 to 90,000 clones, roughly 93% found once; its top ten account for over 1.5%. General study findings and limits: Low-affinity CD1B-GMM tetramer-binding T cells may have been missed.

Sequencing was carried out using CD1b-GMM tetramer-negative cells sorted from PBMCs. The clonotype was recovered from an adult woman with latent tuberculosis. V usage is TRBV6-5 and J usage is TRBJ2-7; the match to TRBD1 covers 9 bases. The CDR3 protein is CASRQGALDEQYF. CDR3 in DNA: TGTGCCAGCAGACAGGGGGCGCTGGACGAGCAGTACTTC.